The entry that follows covers one T cell receptor beta chain sequence. The data were produced by immunoSEQ multiplex PCR, yet TCRdb's version contains in-frame clones alone and is incomplete. Among roughly 28,000 clones listed, 89% were seen once. This entry is derived from a study of blood T cell repertoires in COVID-19. Losses at the gene ends were 3 bases for V and 0 bases for J; bases not matched to a gene: 2. The length of the CDR3 is 15 residues. The germline gives CDR1 LGHNA, CDR2 YNFKEQ. The sequenced sample consisted of peripheral blood. This sequence was found in a human donor with acute or convalescent COVID-19. The donor label of this sample is uncertain. The chain carries TRBV4-2 and TRBJ2-5, with TRBD2 identical over 9 bases. Here the CDR3 reads CASSHSGSNQETQYF. CDR3 nucleotide sequence: TGTGCCAGCAGCCATAGCGGGAGTAACCAAGAGACCCAGTACTTC.